The rows below give T cell receptor beta chains drawn from one sample of a study of CD8+ T cells in alopecia areata. TCRdb's table, derived via immunoSEQ multiplex PCR, lists solely in-frame clones and lacks some. The sample carries around 190,000 clones, around 56% recorded once. This specimen consisted of CD4+ T cells sorted from blood, obtained at week 4, from a patient treated with tofacitinib. The receptors originated from a human donor with alopecia areata. Both conserved end residues are trimmed from each CDR3. Fields, in order: V gene, clone size, CDR3 protein. For some rows the clone size is stated as once, few or many, or as a class when expanded; others skip it.

TRBV7-6 NA ASSLDFRGLGTDTQY
TRBV5-1 NA ASSLTVGNTIY
TRBV9 NA ASSVFAGGGTQY
TRBV7-3 NA ASSPLAHTGELF
TRBV6-1 NA ASSGEMATEAF
TRBV29-1 once SVDFPTPQETQY
TRBV9 NA ASSVGSGQETQY
TRBV9 NA ASSVATDSGGYT
TRBV2 few ASNPGLAGGLLAKNIQY
TRBV4-1 NA ASSHSVTAPRYGYT
TRBV7-8 few ASSLAEGYEQY
TRBV19 NA ASSKGGYEQY
TRBV29-1 NA SAGPSRGELF
TRBV7-9 NA ASSSGTPFGELF
TRBV28 NA ASRPAGERSETQY
TRBV29-1 few SVEGQGAGANVLT
TRBV4-1 NA ASSHRGPRFADTQY
TRBV29-1 few SGSSQNQEQY
TRBV7-6 few ASSLGQPGNTIY
TRBV30 NA ASLLARRNVGEQF
TRBV4-1 few ASSQDRVSYEQY
TRBV4-1 NA ASSVYTAPPNEQY
TRBV6-5 NA ASSSDPMNTEAF
TRBV27 NA ASSPALGGTAKNIQY
TRBV2 NA ASSGGRINTGELF
TRBV19 NA ASSPEGAGANVLT
TRBV2 once ASSPMARVTQY
TRBV2 NA ASSRQDSGANVLT
TRBV4-2 NA ASSQIEGDLGAF
TRBV5-1 few ASSLRSLSAEAF
TRBV18 few ASSQTGGLQPQH
TRBV30 once AWSVGGETQETQY
TRBV18 NA ASSPSRAVEQPQH
TRBV29-1 NA SVEDRLAGTQETQY
TRBV7-9 NA ASSLVSRQDEQY
TRBV15 once ATSRDRGGTKNIQY